The T cell receptor (beta chain) under discussion was sequenced for a study of T cells in Graves' hyperthyroidism and ophthalmopathy (dated by TCRdb to between 2018 and 2021). The study in broad terms: Peripheral blood samples were taken at initial diagnosis, before any treatment was given. In more than 5 Graves' hyperthyroidism patients, the study also compared T-cell repertoires from thyroid tissue with T-cell repertoires from blood. After sampling, hyperthyroidism patients received methimazole starting at 30 mg daily, and ophthalmopathy patients received high-dose intravenous methylprednisolone. TCR Vbeta CDR3 sequencing of some 140 peripheral blood samples (more than 40 ophthalmopathy, around 80 hyperthyroidism and some 17 progressor patients) is reported in the paper. To identify TCR V-J signatures that set the groups apart, the researchers used a discovery cohort of 100 patients, made up of approximately 43 with Graves' ophthalmopathy and about 60 with stable Graves' hyperthyroidism. Whether ophthalmopathy could be predicted prospectively was tested in an independent validation cohort made up of about 18 hyperthyroidism patients plus 17 patients who later progressed to ophthalmopathy. For training and testing, the approximately 92 patients in the discovery cohort were randomly divided in a 7:3 ratio. The full study reports these points: No statistical method was used to fix the sample size in advance, and group allocation was not hidden from the investigators. During validation, the model predicted progression to ophthalmopathy a median of about 6.3 months ahead of onset, with approximately 71% sensitivity and under 85% specificity. Most expanded thyroid clonotypes (frequency above 0.001) were also detected in blood, a finding suggesting that blood repertoires may reflect thyroid immune responses. A model built on a 13 V-J signature distinguished ophthalmopathy from stable hyperthyroidism, reaching approximately 89% sensitivity and 81.08% specificity in cross-validation and 80%/75% in testing.

The TCR beta CDR3 regions were amplified from the RNA transcripts. The TCR CDR3 was subjected to a first round of RT-PCR using the HTBI primer set and the Qiagen OneStep RT-PCR kit. The libraries were constructed in a second round of multiplex PCR and then size-selected and purified. Paired-end sequencing of the libraries was performed with 100 bp reads on an Illumina HiSeq2000. As for the original processing: SOAPnuke was used to process the raw data, with reads discarded if the reads contained adapters or uncalled bases, had a mean Phred below 15, or lacked an exact constant-primer or identifier match. High-quality paired reads were merged with COPE v1.2.5, and unique nucleotide sequences were defined as clonotypes. MiTCR v1.1 was used to align clonotypes to the IMGT TRBV, TRBD and TRBJ reference segments. Only V-J combinations with frequency above 0.0001, covering approximately 99% of repertoires, were analysed. The TCS score was defined as F50 (clonal expansion) divided by E x V (chaos), with BLOSUM62-based TCRdist calculated between CDR3 peptides within each V-J. Welch's t-statistics and random forest reduced several hundred V-J features to roughly 13, which were used in a naive Bayes classifier (R e1071). The raw public data were reprocessed by TCRdb itself: fastp quality trimming at Q25, MiXCR clonotype calling, in-frame beta chains only. CDR3 protein duplicates are merged, each entry listing the most common genes and DNA. V and J calls and clone size were set by TCRdb, not the authors. This sample has around 340,000 distinct CDR3 sequences in its table, and about 21% of those were observed once. The ten largest make up 50% of the sample.

Stable Graves' hyperthyroidism was defined as no progression to ophthalmopathy during 18 months of follow-up. Hyperthyroidism patients were newly diagnosed, had a disease duration of under 2 months, and were aged 18 to 65 years. Exclusion was applied to patients with uncontrolled infections, other autoimmune diseases, pregnancy or lactation. Diagnoses were based on clinical symptoms, serum thyroxine and TRAb, thyroid ultrasound and orbital computed tomography. PBMCs were isolated from about 9.2 ml of fresh peripheral blood by Ficoll-Paque density gradient centrifugation. Total RNA was extracted using Trizol reagent, and RNA quality was assessed on an Agilent 2100 Bioanalyzer. Turning to this clonotype: There is no known antigen for this receptor. Qualities for individual bases were not recorded, and no much larger clone is one base off.

The cysteine opens and the phenylalanine closes a CDR3 of 16 amino acids. The CDR3 DNA has 48 bases and is translated from base 1. CDR1 and CDR2, per the germline V gene (reference sequence), are MNHEY and SMNVEV. Cut back by 0 bases and 6 bases, the V and J ends lie 14 bases apart. Sequencing input: blood. The TCR sequence derives from a woman between 50 and 59 years old with Graves' hyperthyroidism. This receptor chain uses TRBV27 and TRBJ2-2, and possibly TRBD2, on 6 matching bases. In nucleotides, the sequence is TGTGCCAGCAGTTTATCAGGAGGGATGCTCTCCGGGGAGCTGTTTTTT. This translates into CASSLSGGMLSGELFF.